This TCR beta chain was identified in a study of Graves' ophthalmopathy and Graves' hyperthyroidism. Study-wide findings and caveats: Blood was where most expanded thyroid clonotypes above 0.001 frequency also turned up.

Trimming stripped 3 bases from V and 2 bases from J, with 8 bases between. The germline CDR1 and CDR2 sequences are MNHNS and SASEGT. The CDR3 runs 13 residues. TCR beta CDR3 regions were amplified from RNA transcripts. Second-round multiplex PCR came after first-round RT-PCR with HTBI primers. One entry per CDR3 protein, called by TCRdb with MiXCR from the multiplex PCR reads. The data contain about 620,000 distinct CDR3 sequences, over 20% of them singletons. This clonotype was seen at least ten times. Its matching antigen is unknown. In this cohort's terms, stable hyperthyroidism meant no ophthalmopathy by 18 months of follow-up. The source of the PBMCs was 8 to 10 ml of fresh peripheral blood.

This receptor was obtained from a woman under 30 with stable Graves' hyperthyroidism. Some clones in this sample may be carry-over from other donors' samples. The chain has TRBV6-1 and TRBJ2-7; unclear D gene. Sequenced material: peripheral blood. CDR3 amino acids: CASSDGYAYEQYF. DNA for the CDR3: TGTGCCAGCAGTGATGGGTATGCCTACGAGCAGTACTTC.